Below, one T cell receptor beta chain is given with its context. Its antigen is unidentified. These data originate in a study of shared clonotypes between healthy human individuals. V lost 2 bases to trimming and J lost 5 bases, with 18 bases between them. CDR3 length: 16 amino acids. Germline loops: CDR1 LNHNV, CDR2 YYDKDF (reference sequence). Study results and caveats: About 5% of naive CD4 clonotypes were shared across a few donors.

On sorted subsets, replicate PCRs used 200 to 250 ng DNA, or 25,000 to 35,000 T cell genomes. Profiling relied on immunoSEQ multiplex PCR, and the TCRdb table lists in-frame clones only, not all of them. The sample shows a few million clones, under 95% of them seen only once. Sequenced sample: naive CD4+ T cells from PBMCs. Subset meaning: CD45RA+ positively selected. The origin of this receptor is a man aged 18 to 30 in good health. Some clones in this sample may be carry-over from other donors' samples. The chain employs TRBV15 and TRBJ1-2; TRBD1 is a possible D gene (6 bases). The CDR3 bases are TGTGCCACCAGCAGATCTGCCGGGGGCTTTAGATATGGCTACACCTTC. It encodes CATSRSAGGFRYGYTF.